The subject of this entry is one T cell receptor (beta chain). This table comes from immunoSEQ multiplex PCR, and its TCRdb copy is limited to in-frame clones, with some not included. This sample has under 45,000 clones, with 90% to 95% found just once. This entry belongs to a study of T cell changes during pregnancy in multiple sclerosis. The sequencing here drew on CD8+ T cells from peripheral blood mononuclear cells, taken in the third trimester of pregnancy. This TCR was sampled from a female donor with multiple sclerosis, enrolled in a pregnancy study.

Here the CDR3 reads CAIRTGGLYEQYF. CDR3 bases: TGTGCCATTCGGACAGGGGGCCTCTACGAGCAGTACTTC. The gene calls are TRBV10-3 and TRBJ2-7, with 11 bases that match TRBD1. This CDR3 contains 13 residues. Germline loops: CDR1 ENHRY, CDR2 SYGVKD. J lost 3 bases, V lost 9 bases, and 4 bases had no gene match.